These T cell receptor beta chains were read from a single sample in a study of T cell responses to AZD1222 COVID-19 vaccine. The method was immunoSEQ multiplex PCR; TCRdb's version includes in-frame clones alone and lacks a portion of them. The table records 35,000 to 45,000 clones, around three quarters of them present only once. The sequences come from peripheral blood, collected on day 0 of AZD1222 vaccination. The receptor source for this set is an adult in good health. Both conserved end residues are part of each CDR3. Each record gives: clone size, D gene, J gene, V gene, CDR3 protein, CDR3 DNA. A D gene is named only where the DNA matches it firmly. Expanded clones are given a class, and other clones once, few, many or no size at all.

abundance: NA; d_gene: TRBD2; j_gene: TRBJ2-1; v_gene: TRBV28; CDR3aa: CASSLGGSRPNEQFF; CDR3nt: TGTGCCAGCAGCCTCGGGGGGTCCCGACCCAATGAGCAGTTCTTC
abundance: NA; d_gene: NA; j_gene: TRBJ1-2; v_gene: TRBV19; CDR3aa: CASSIDRLWGYTF; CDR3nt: TGTGCCAGTAGTATAGATCGACTGTGGGGCTACACCTTC
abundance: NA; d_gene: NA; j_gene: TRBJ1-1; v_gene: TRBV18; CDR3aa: CASSPGYGSTEAFF; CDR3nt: TGTGCCAGCTCACCTGGGTATGGCAGCACTGAAGCTTTCTTT
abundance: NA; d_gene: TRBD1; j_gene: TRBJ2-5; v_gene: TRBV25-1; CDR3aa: CASSEPDRGRETQYF; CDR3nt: TGTGCCAGCAGTGAACCCGACAGGGGGCGGGAGACCCAGTACTTC
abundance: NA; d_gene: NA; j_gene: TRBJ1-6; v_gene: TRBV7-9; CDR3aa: CASSFGTADSPLHF; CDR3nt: TGTGCCAGCAGCTTCGGGACTGCAGATTCACCCCTCCACTTT
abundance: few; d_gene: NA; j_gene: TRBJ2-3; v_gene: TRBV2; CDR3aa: CASSEAAGPLKDTQYF; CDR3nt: TGTGCCAGCAGTGAGGCCGCGGGCCCCCTCAAGGATACGCAGTATTTT
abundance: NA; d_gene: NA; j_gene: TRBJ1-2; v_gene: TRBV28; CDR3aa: CASTPVGNYGYTF; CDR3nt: TGTGCCAGCACCCCCGTAGGGAACTATGGCTACACCTTC
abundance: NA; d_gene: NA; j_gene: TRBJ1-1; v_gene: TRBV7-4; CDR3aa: CASSSEGRMNTEAFF; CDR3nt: TGTGCCAGCAGCTCAGAAGGGCGGATGAACACTGAAGCTTTCTTT
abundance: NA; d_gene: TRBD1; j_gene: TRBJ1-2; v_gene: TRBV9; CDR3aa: CASSAVGTGDGYTF; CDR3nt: TGTGCCAGCAGCGCCGTAGGGACAGGGGATGGCTACACCTTC
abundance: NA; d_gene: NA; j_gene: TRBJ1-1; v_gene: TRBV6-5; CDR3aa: CASSYGGTEAFF; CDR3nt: TGTGCCAGCAGTTATGGGGGCACTGAAGCTTTCTTT
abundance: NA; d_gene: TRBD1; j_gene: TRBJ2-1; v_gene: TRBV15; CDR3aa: CATSTRPPPTGFEQFF; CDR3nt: TGTGCCACCAGCACCCGACCGCCTCCGACAGGGTTTGAGCAGTTCTTC
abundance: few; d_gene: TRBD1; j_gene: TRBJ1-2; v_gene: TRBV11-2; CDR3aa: CASSCLKGAEGSPNYGYTF; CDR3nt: TGTGCCAGCAGCTGCCTTAAGGGGGCGGAGGGTAGCCCTAACTATGGCTACACCTTC
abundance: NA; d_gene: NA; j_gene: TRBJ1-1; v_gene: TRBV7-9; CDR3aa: CASSLGSGVAFF; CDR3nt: TGTGCCAGCAGCTTAGGCAGCGGGGTAGCTTTCTTT
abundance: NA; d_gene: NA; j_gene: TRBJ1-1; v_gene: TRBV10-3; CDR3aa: CAIRATGNTEAFF; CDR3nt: TGTGCCATCAGGGCGACAGGGAACACTGAAGCTTTCTTT
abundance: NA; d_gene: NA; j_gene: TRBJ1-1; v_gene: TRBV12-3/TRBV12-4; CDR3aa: CASSPGGSEAFF; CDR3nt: TGTGCCAGCAGTCCTGGGGGTTCAGAAGCTTTCTTT
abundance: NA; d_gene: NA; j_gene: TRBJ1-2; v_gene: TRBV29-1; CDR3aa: CSVEDQGSGLGYTF; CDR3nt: TGCAGCGTTGAAGATCAGGGCTCAGGATTAGGCTACACCTTC
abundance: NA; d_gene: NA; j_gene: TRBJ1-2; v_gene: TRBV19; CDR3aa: CASSPSGAGGYTF; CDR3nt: TGTGCCAGTAGCCCCTCGGGGGCCGGTGGCTACACCTTC
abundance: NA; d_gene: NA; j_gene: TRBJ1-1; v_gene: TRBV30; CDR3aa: CAWSQGWTEAFF; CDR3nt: TGTGCCTGGAGCCAGGGCTGGACTGAAGCTTTCTTT
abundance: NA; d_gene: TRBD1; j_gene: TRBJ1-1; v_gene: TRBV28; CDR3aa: CASSFVQGALGTEAFF; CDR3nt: TGTGCCAGCAGTTTCGTCCAGGGGGCGCTGGGCACTGAAGCTTTCTTT
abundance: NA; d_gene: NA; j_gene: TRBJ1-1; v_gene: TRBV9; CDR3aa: CASSALGAEAFF; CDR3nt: TGTGCCAGCAGCGCGCTAGGGGCTGAAGCTTTCTTT
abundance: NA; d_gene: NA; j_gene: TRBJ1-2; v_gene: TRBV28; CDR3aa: CASSLRGNYGYTF; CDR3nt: TGTGCCAGCAGTTTAAGGGGCAACTATGGCTACACCTTC
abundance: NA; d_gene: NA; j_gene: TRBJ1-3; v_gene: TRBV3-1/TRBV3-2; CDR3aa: CASSPRDPIYARNTIYF; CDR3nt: TGTGCCAGCAGCCCCAGGGATCCCATTTACGCACGAAACACCATATATTTT
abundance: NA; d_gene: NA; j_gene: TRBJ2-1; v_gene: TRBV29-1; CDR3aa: CSVLARVYEQFF; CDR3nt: TGCAGCGTTCTAGCGAGGGTCTATGAGCAGTTCTTC
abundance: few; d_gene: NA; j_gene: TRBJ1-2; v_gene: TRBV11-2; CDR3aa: CASSLEFSGYTF; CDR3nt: TGTGCCAGCAGCTTAGAGTTCAGTGGCTACACCTTC
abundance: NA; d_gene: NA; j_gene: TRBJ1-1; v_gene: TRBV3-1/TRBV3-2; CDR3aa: CASSQASEKDTEAFF; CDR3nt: TGTGCCAGCAGCCAAGCTTCGGAGAAGGACACTGAAGCTTTCTTT
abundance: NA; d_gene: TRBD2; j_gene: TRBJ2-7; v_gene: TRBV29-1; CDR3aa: CSASGTSGGYEQYF; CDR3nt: TGCAGCGCTTCCGGGACTAGCGGGGGGTACGAGCAGTACTTC
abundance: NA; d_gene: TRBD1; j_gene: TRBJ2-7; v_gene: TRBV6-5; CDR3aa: CASRLVGQGLYEQYF; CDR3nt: TGTGCCAGCAGATTGGTAGGACAGGGCCTCTACGAGCAGTACTTC
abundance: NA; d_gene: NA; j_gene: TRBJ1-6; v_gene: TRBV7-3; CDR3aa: CASSLVGGSPLHF; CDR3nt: TGTGCCAGCAGCTTAGTGGGAGGTTCACCCCTCCACTTT
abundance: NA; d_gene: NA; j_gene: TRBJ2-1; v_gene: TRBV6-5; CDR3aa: CASSPGAAPNEQFF; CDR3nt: TGTGCCAGCAGCCCAGGGGCTGCCCCCAATGAGCAGTTCTTC
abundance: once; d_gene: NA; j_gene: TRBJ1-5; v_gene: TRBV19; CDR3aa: CASSISSGTSNQPQHF; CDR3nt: TGTGCCAGTAGTATAAGTTCCGGGACCAGCAATCAGCCCCAGCATTTT
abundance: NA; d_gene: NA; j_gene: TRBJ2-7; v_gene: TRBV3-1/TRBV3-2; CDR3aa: CASSQGSGLTDEQYF; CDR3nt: TGTGCCAGCAGCCAAGGTTCAGGGCTGACGGACGAGCAGTACTTC
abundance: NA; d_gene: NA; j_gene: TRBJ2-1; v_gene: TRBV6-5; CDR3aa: CASSTQGTNEQFF; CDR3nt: TGTGCCAGCAGCACACAGGGTACCAATGAGCAGTTCTTC
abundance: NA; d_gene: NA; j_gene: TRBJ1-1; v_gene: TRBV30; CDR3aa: CAWCAGHTEAFF; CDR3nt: TGTGCCTGGTGTGCAGGGCACACTGAAGCTTTCTTT
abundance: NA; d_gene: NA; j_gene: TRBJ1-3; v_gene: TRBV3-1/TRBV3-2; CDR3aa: CASSQGTSGNTIYF; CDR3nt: TGTGCCAGCAGCCAAGGAACCTCTGGAAACACCATATATTTT
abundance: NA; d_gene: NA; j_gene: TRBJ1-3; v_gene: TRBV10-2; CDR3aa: CATQTGFDSGNTIYF; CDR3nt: TGCGCCACCCAGACAGGATTCGACTCTGGAAACACCATATATTTT
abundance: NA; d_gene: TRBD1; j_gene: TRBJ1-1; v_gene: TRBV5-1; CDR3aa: CASSLARGVMEANTEAFF; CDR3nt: TGCGCCAGCAGCTTGGCCAGGGGGGTTATGGAGGCGAACACTGAAGCTTTCTTT
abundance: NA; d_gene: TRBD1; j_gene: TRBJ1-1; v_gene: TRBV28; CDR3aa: CASHCRTGLIGVNTEAFF; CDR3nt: TGTGCCAGCCATTGCCGGACAGGGCTGATAGGGGTGAACACTGAAGCTTTCTTT
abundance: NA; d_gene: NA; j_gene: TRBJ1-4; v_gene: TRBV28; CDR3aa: CASGLAQGTNEKLFF; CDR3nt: TGTGCCAGCGGCCTAGCCCAGGGAACTAATGAAAAACTGTTTTTT
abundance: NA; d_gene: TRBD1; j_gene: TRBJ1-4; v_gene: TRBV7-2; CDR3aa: CASSRGQGHEKLFF; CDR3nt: TGTGCCAGCAGCCGTGGACAGGGCCATGAAAAACTGTTTTTT
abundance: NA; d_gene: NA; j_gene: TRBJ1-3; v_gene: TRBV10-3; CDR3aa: CAIRPQGTDSGNTIYF; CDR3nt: TGTGCCATCAGACCACAGGGCACAGACTCTGGAAACACCATATATTTT
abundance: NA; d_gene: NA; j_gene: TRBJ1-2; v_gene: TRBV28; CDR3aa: CASSLGNYGYTF; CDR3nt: TGTGCCAGCAGCCTTGGCAACTATGGCTACACCTTC
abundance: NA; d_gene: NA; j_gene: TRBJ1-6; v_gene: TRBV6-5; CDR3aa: CASSPASYNSPLHF; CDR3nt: TGTGCCAGCAGTCCGGCCTCCTATAATTCACCCCTCCACTTT
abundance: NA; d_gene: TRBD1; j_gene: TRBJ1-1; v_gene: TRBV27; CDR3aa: CASSSTATGGAFTEAFF; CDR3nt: TGTGCCAGCAGTTCGACCGCGACAGGGGGCGCGTTCACTGAAGCTTTCTTT
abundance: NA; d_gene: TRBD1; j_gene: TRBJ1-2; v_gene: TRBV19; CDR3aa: CASSIVQGESGYTF; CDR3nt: TGTGCCAGTAGTATAGTTCAGGGGGAAAGCGGCTACACCTTC
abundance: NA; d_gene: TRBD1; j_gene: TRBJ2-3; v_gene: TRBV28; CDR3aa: CASSIGTGGLTDTQYF; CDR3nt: TGTGCCAGCAGTATTGGAACAGGGGGCCTCACAGATACGCAGTATTTT
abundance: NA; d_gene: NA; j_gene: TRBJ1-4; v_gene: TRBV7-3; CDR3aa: CASSSPGVGEGATNEKLFF; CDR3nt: TGTGCCAGCAGCTCCCCTGGGGTCGGAGAGGGTGCAACTAATGAAAAACTGTTTTTT
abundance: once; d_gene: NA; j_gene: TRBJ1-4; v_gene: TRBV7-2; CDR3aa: CASSQRQNPNEKLFF; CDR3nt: TGTGCCAGCAGCCAAAGACAGAACCCGAATGAAAAACTGTTTTTT
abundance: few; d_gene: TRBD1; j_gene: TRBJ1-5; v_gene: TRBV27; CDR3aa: CASSSLQGAHQPQHF; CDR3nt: TGTGCCAGCAGTTCACTTCAGGGGGCGCATCAGCCCCAGCATTTT
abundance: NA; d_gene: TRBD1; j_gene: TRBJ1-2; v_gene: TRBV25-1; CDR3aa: CASSEPGQVFYGYTF; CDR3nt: TGTGCCAGCAGTGAACCGGGACAGGTTTTCTATGGCTACACCTTC
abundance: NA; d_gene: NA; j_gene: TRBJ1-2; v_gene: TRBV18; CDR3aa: CASSPAGENYGYTF; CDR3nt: TGTGCCAGCTCTCCTGCGGGGGAAAACTATGGCTACACCTTC
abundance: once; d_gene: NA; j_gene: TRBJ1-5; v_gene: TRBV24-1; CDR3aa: CATSDGNSNQPQHF; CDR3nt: TGTGCCACCAGTGATGGAAATAGCAATCAGCCCCAGCATTTT
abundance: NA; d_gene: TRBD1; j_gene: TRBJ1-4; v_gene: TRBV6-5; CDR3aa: CASAQGGTNEKLFF; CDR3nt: TGTGCCAGCGCGCAGGGGGGAACTAATGAAAAACTGTTTTTT